This TCR beta chain was recovered during a study of technical replicates of blood from several donors. CDR1 is SGHRS, CDR2 YFSETQ, per germline. This CDR3 has 14 amino acids. This clone has a single count. The germline gene is not matched at one end of the junction; a read error may be the cause. Generated by immunoSEQ multiplex PCR, the TCRdb table keeps only in-frame clones and is missing some. The sample includes some 64,000 clones, around 85% of them seen just once. Sequencing was carried out using PBMCs. This sequence originates from a human donor in good health. Some clones in this sample may be carry-over from other donors' samples. The chain employs TRBV5-1 and TRBJ2-2; 7 nucleotides match TRBD1. The CDR3 spells CASSSGQNAGELFF. The CDR3 DNA is TGCGCCAGCAGCTCGGGACAGAACGCCGGGGAGCTGTTTTTT.